The T cell receptor (beta chain) under discussion was sequenced for a study of T cell repertoires in cytomegalovirus infection. TCRdb re-called the reads through MiXCR, storing one row per CDR3 protein. Here the sample spans about 83,000 distinct CDR3 sequences, more than 20% being singletons. At least ten counts were recorded for this clonotype. Its specificity is unknown. Trimming removed 5 bases from V and 7 bases from J; junction bases left unmatched: 15. The V gene's germline CDR1 is MDHEN and CDR2 SYDVKM. This CDR3 has 17 amino acids. Study-level points and caveats: In two of eight donors, the top clonotype was HLA-C-restricted CMV-specific.

This rearrangement joins TRBV28 to TRBJ2-1; TRBD1 aligns across 9 bases. Sequenced here: CD8+ T cells from cultured PBMCs, sampled from culture after CMV antigen stimulation. The receptor's source is a human donor in good health (CMV status not recorded). Some clones in this sample may be carry-over from other donors' samples. The CDR3 DNA is TGTGCCAGCAGTCCGGGGGGTGGGGACAGGGTTGCTAATGAGCAGTTCTTC. It yields the protein CASSPGGGDRVANEQFF.